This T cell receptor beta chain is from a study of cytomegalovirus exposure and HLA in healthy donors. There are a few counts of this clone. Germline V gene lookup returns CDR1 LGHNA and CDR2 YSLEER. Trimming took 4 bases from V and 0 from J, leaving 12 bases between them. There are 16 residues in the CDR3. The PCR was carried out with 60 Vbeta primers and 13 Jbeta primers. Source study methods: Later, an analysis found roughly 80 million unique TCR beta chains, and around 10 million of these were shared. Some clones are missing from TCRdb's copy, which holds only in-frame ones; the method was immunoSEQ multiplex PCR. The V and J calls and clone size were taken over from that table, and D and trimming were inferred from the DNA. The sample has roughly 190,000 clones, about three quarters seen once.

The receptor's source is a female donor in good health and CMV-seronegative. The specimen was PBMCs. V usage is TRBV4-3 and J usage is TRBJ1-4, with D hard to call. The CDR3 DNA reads TGCGCCAGCAGCCTCCAAGCATATACAACTAATGAAAAACTGTTTTTT. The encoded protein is CASSLQAYTTNEKLFF.